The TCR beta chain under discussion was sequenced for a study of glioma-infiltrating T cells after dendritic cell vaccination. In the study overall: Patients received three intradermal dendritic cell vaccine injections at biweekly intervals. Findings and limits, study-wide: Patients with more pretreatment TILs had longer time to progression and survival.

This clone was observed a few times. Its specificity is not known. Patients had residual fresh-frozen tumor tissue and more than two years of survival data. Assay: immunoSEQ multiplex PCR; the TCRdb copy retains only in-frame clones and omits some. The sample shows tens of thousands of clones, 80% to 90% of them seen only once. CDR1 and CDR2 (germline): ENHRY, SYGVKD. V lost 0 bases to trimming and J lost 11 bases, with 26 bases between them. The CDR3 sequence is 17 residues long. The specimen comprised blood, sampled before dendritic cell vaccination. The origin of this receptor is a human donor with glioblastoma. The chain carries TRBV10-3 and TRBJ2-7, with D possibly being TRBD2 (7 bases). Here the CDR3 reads CAISESPGVGGHLREYF. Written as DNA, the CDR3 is TGTGCCATCAGTGAGTCCCCGGGGGTGGGGGGGCACCTACGTGAGTACTTC.